One sample yielded the 8 T cell receptor beta chains listed below, sequenced in a study of cytomegalovirus exposure and HLA in healthy donors. In the PCR, 60 Vbeta and 13 Jbeta primers were used. Only in-frame clones appear in the TCRdb table, and some are missing; sequencing was by immunoSEQ multiplex PCR. The sample lists around 130,000 clones; about 74% were seen once. The material sequenced was PBMCs. These receptors were taken from a man in his forties or fifties in good health and CMV-seropositive.

CDR3 nucleotides: TGTGCCAGCAGTCCGGGACTAGCGGACACAGATACGCAGTATTTT. As protein: CASSPGLADTDTQYF. This chain joins TRBV2 and TRBJ2-3; 11 bases are a match to TRBD2. V lost 5 bases and J lost 2; bases outside the gene matches: 3. The CDR3 has 15 amino acids. Germline V gene sequence: CDR1 SNHLY, CDR2 FYNNEI.

V is TRBV4-1 and J is TRBJ2-2; a possible D gene is TRBD1 (5 bases). CDR1 is MGHRA and CDR2 is YSYEKL in the germline V gene. CDR3 length: 13 residues. V was clipped by 10 bases and J by 4 bases, with 13 bases between them. This chain's CDR3 is CATQKTVTGELFF. CDR3 in DNA: TGCGCCACCCAAAAGACAGTCACCGGGGAGCTGTTTTTT.

For the CDR3, the DNA is TGTGCCAGCAGTTTAGGTAGCTCCTACAATGAGCAGTTCTTC. It codes for CASSLGSSYNEQFF. The V gene is TRBV27, the J gene TRBJ2-1; D not resolved. Germline-derived CDR1 and CDR2 are MNHEY and SMNVEV (reference sequence). V shed 2 bases and J shed 0 bases, with 5 bases lying between them. There are 14 residues in the CDR3.

The chain combines TRBV11-2 with TRBJ2-5; D is perhaps TRBD1 (5 bases). Gene TRBJ2-7 matches the end of the DNA better, so the J call may be wrong. CDR1 and CDR2 (germline): SGHAT, FQNNGV. The CDR3 spans 12 residues. For the CDR3, the DNA is TGTGCCAGCAGAGACAGCCCCTACGAGCAGTACTTC. Its protein is CASRDSPYEQYF.

This clone was picked up a small number of times. The rearrangement links TRBV4-1 to TRBJ2-5; TRBD2 matches 9 bases. The J call is uncertain, as TRBJ2-7 better fits the DNA end. CDR1 and CDR2 (germline): MGHRA, YSYEKL. The CDR3 is 15 residues long. The CDR3 region is CASSHSIAGVYEQYF. CDR3 in DNA: TGCGCCAGCAGCCACTCTATAGCGGGAGTGTACGAGCAGTACTTC.

The rearrangement uses TRBV7-9 and TRBJ2-3; the match to TRBD1 covers 8 bases. The CDR3 loop spans 16 amino acids. Germline loops: CDR1 SEHNR, CDR2 FQNEAQ (reference sequence). Trimming removed 3 bases from V and 0 bases from J; junction bases left unmatched: 5. In DNA form, the CDR3 reads TGTGCCAGCAGCTTCGCGGGACAGGTGAGCACAGATACGCAGTATTTT. The encoded protein is CASSFAGQVSTDTQYF.

The J gene is TRBJ1-5, the V gene TRBV7-2; D remains unclear. The V end lost 5 bases, the J end lost 3 bases, and 8 bases lay between the germline ends. This CDR3 spans 13 amino acids. Germline V gene sequence: CDR1 SGHTA, CDR2 FQGNSA. The CDR3 coding sequence is TGTGCCAGCAGCCCCCAGGCCAATCAGCCCCAGCATTTT. Translated, it gives CASSPQANQPQHF.

This clone was observed a handful of times. V is TRBV2 and J is TRBJ2-7; TRBD2 matches 12 bases. This CDR3 is built from 15 residues. Trimming at V came to 5 bases and at J to 2 bases, leaving 4 bases not matched to a gene. The germline gives CDR1 SNHLY, CDR2 FYNNEI. CDR3 amino acids: CASSLGTSGPYEQYF. The CDR3 DNA sequence: TGTGCCAGCAGTCTTGGGACTAGCGGGCCCTACGAGCAGTACTTC.